This passage covers 12 T cell receptor beta chains from one sample sequenced in a study of T cell responses to AZD1222 COVID-19 vaccine (dated by TCRdb to the early 2020s). What the time point label conveys for this sample: about 28 days (+/-7) after the second vaccine dose. Library preparation was by the immunoSEQ multiplex PCR assay. The clones in this table, taken by TCRdb from immuneACCESS, are in-frame only. Not every clone is retained; where verified, under half of the shortfall comes from an unresolved V gene, and the cause of the rest is unknown. This sample gives 100,000 to 150,000 clones in total; around 84% of them show up just once. The ten top clones hold under 20% of the sample. Here the sequenced sample was peripheral blood, taken 28 days after the second AZD1222 dose. These receptors were taken from an adult who received the AZD1222 COVID-19 vaccine.

V gene TRBV10-1 combines with J gene TRBJ1-5, with 9 positions matching TRBD1. Germline CDR1 is WNHNN and CDR2 is SYGVQD (reference sequence). The CDR3 runs to 16 residues. Trimming at V came to 4 bases and at J to 5 bases, leaving 9 bases not matched to a gene. CDR3 DNA sequence: TGCGCCAGCAGTGGATCAACAGGGGGCTTGGATCAGCCCCAGCATTTT. Residues: CASSGSTGGLDQPQHF.

The CDR3 DNA reads as TGTGCCAGCTCACCCCGGCAGGAGGACTATGGCTACACCTTC. Amino acids: CASSPRQEDYGYTF. This chain uses TRBV18 with TRBJ1-2; no clear D. Deletions cut 3 bases from V and 3 bases from J, with 11 bases between. Germline V gives CDR1 KGHSH, CDR2 LQKENI. The CDR3 runs 14 residues.

This clone was picked up one time. The chain links TRBV19 to TRBJ1-2; D is unresolved. CDR3 length: 12 amino acids. V gave up 2 bases and J gave up 5 bases, with 6 bases separating them. CDR1 and CDR2 (germline): LNHDA, SQIVND (reference sequence). The CDR3 DNA sequence: TGTGCCAGTAGTATACGTGATTATGGCTACACCTTC. It yields the protein CASSIRDYGYTF.

J is TRBJ2-3 and V is TRBV15; 8 bases match TRBD2. There are 16 residues in the CDR3. Germline V gene data show CDR1 as LNHNV and CDR2 as YYDKDF (reference sequence). Trimming removed 3 bases from V and 0 bases from J; junction bases left unmatched: 5. As DNA, the CDR3 is TGTGCCACCAGCAGTAGCCTAGCGGGTAGCACAGATACGCAGTATTTT. Amino acids: CATSSSLAGSTDTQYF.

The chain combines TRBV15 with TRBJ1-2, with D perhaps TRBD1 (5 bases). The CDR3 spans 14 residues. The V end was cut by 5 bases, the J end by 4 bases, with 14 bases between. CDR1 is LNHNV, CDR2 YYDKDF, per germline (reference sequence). In DNA form, the CDR3 reads TGTGCCACCAGCCCTAGACAGCAAGTCTATGGCTACACCTTC. It codes for CATSPRQQVYGYTF.

This chain connects TRBV9 to TRBJ2-7, with a weak D call TRBD1 (6 bases). The CDR3 is 14 amino acids. Germline V lookup: CDR1 SGDLS, CDR2 YYNGEE. The germline V and J ends were trimmed by 0 bases and 2 bases, with 9 bases remaining between them. For the CDR3, the DNA is TGTGCCAGCAGCGTAGGGACAGCCACCTACGAGCAGTACTTC. This translates into CASSVGTATYEQYF.

The genes are TRBV5-6 and TRBJ1-4, with a weak D call TRBD1 (5 bases). Germline CDR1 SGHDT, CDR2 YYEEEE. The CDR3 is made up of 13 amino acids. V lost 2 bases and J 7 bases, leaving 9 bases between the germline ends. Here the CDR3 reads CASSFWGVEKLFF. The CDR3 DNA sequence: TGTGCCAGCAGCTTTTGGGGGGTTGAAAAACTGTTTTTT.

The V gene is TRBV7-3, the J gene TRBJ2-7; perhaps TRBD2 as D (5 bases). This CDR3 has 15 residues. Germline CDR1 is SGHTA and CDR2 is FQGTGA. Trimming left V 4 bases short and J 1 base short, with 14 bases between. The CDR3 nucleotides read TGTGCCAGCAGCTATATAAGGGAGAGTTCCTACGAGCAGTACTTC. It translates to CASSYIRESSYEQYF.

The J gene is TRBJ2-7, the V gene TRBV18; 7 nucleotides line up with TRBD1. Trimming took 4 bases from V and 2 from J; bases not matched to a gene: 8. This CDR3 is built from 15 residues. The germline V gene has CDR1 KGHSH and CDR2 LQKENI. The CDR3 bases are TGTGCCAGCTCACGGACCGGGACAGCCACCTACGAGCAGTACTTC. Its protein is CASSRTGTATYEQYF.

This clone was seen a handful of times. The rearrangement links TRBV6-2 or TRBV6-3 to TRBJ1-5; D is possibly TRBD1 (6 bases). V was trimmed by 5 bases and J by 11 bases, leaving 13 bases between them. CDR1 and CDR2 (germline): MNHEY, SVGEGT. The length of the CDR3 is 12 residues. The CDR3 here is CASSAGVGAQHF. The DNA of the CDR3 is TGTGCCAGCAGTGCAGGGGTTGGGGCCCAGCATTTT.

The CDR3 sequence: CASSYQGQQNEKLFF. The CDR3 DNA is TGTGCCAGCAGTTACCAGGGACAGCAGAATGAAAAACTGTTTTTT. The genes are TRBV6-6 and TRBJ1-4, with 7 bases fitting TRBD1. CDR3 length: 15 amino acids. Germline V gene data show CDR1 as MNHNY and CDR2 as SVGAGI (reference sequence). After removal of 2 bases from V and 5 bases from J, the junction contained 5 bases not matched to a gene.

The J gene is TRBJ2-7, the V gene TRBV7-2; 8 positions match TRBD2. Germline CDR1 reads SGHTA; CDR2 reads FQGNSA. Trimming at V came to 4 bases and at J to 4 bases, leaving 15 bases not matched to a gene. The CDR3 consists of 17 residues. The CDR3 protein is CASSSNYPLAEAYEQYF. For the CDR3, the DNA is TGTGCCAGCAGCTCGAATTACCCACTAGCGGAGGCTTACGAGCAGTACTTC.